The present entry profiles one T cell receptor beta chain with its context. The target antigen is unknown. This entry belongs to a study of OX40 agonist ivuxolimab in advanced cancers. Study details: The mean age was about 61 years, ranging from 23 to 79, with around four fifths of participants male.

Study-wide results and limits: CD4+ and CD8+ blood T cells expanded clonally by week 6 at 0.1 to 3.0 mg/kg.

This table comes from immunoSEQ multiplex PCR, and its TCRdb copy is limited to in-frame clones, with some not included. Of approximately 72,000 clones listed, around 90% were seen once; the top ten hold about 0.9%. The CDR3 is 14 residues long. V shed 6 bases, J shed 5 bases, and the junction held 4 bases outside the gene matches. Germline loops: CDR1 KGHSH, CDR2 LQKENI. This TCR came from an adult with an advanced solid tumor such as melanoma, head and neck, liver or kidney cancer. The source was CD4+ or CD8+ T cells sorted from blood, collected in a trial of the OX40 agonist ivuxolimab. The chain combines TRBV18 with TRBJ1-4, with 9 bases that match TRBD1. Written as DNA, the CDR3 is TGTGCCAGCTCTCCGGGACAGGGAAATGAAAAACTGTTTTTT. It codes for CASSPGQGNEKLFF.